One and the same sample provided the 20 T cell receptor beta chains below, sequenced in a study of neurological immune-mediated disorders. TCRdb ran MiXCR on the 5' RACE reads and lists one entry per CDR3 protein. This sample has approximately 31,000 distinct CDR3 sequences, with roughly an eighth found just once. Time point reported: longitudinal time-point 2. The sample was PBMCs. The receptors were sampled from a woman aged 40 to 50 in good health.

This clonotype was picked up many times. This sequence joins TRBV6-1 and TRBJ1-2; TRBD1 might be the D (5 bases). This CDR3 has 12 amino acids. From germline, CDR1 is MNHNS and CDR2 SASEGT. Trimming removed 8 bases at V and 4 bases at J, with 11 bases between. The DNA of the CDR3 is TGTGCCAGCCAAACAGGTTCCTATGGCTACACCTTC. Translation: CASQTGSYGYTF.

This clonotype was detected many times. The chain carries TRBV12-3 or TRBV12-4 and TRBJ2-3, with D maybe TRBD2 (6 bases). The CDR3 totals 14 residues. Trimming removed 5 bases from V and 0 bases from J, with 9 bases in between. This CDR3 is CASSPGASTDTQYF. In nucleotides, the CDR3 is TGTGCCAGCAGTCCGGGAGCAAGCACAGATACGCAGTATTTT.

Many counts were recorded for this clonotype. V gene TRBV10-2 combines with J gene TRBJ2-7; no firm D call. CDR3 length: 13 amino acids. Germline CDR1 is WSHSY and CDR2 is SAAADI. Trimming left V 3 bases short and J 4 bases short, with 10 bases between. This CDR3 reads CASSDHRAYEQYF. DNA of the CDR3: TGCGCCAGCAGTGACCATAGGGCTTACGAGCAGTACTTC.

This clonotype came up many times. The V call is TRBV7-2, the J call TRBJ2-1; 12 positions match TRBD2. The V gene's germline CDR1 is SGHTA and CDR2 FQGNSA. After removal of 6 bases from V and 7 bases from J, the junction contained 13 bases not matched to a gene. This CDR3 spans 17 amino acids. Written as DNA, the CDR3 is TGTGCCAGCAGAAACAAGGCCCTAGCGGGGGGGCCGAATGAGCAGTTCTTC. Its protein is CASRNKALAGGPNEQFF.

This clonotype is medium-sized by share. The chain is built from TRBV12-3 or TRBV12-4 and TRBJ2-5; 8 bases are a match to TRBD2. Trimming removed 3 bases from V and 1 base from J; junction bases left unmatched: 4. CDR3 length equals 15 residues. DNA of the CDR3: TGTGCCAGCAGTTTTGGGCGGGGGGCCCAAGAGACCCAGTACTTC. Its translation: CASSFGRGAQETQYF.

This clonotype was recorded many times. The V call is TRBV12-3 or TRBV12-4, the J call TRBJ2-1; D is unclear. The ends were cut back, 8 bases at V and 0 bases at J, with 11 bases in the middle. The CDR3 is 14 amino acids. For the CDR3, the DNA is TGTGCCAGCGGGTGGGTAAGCTCCTACAATGAGCAGTTCTTC. Translating it yields CASGWVSSYNEQFF.

This clonotype was seen repeatedly, ten times or more. The chain is built from TRBV4-3 and TRBJ1-6; no firm D call. This CDR3 is built from 15 residues. The germline gives CDR1 LGHNA, CDR2 YSLEER. Between the trimmed V and J ends, which lost 0 bases and 3 bases, there was a span of 6 bases. In DNA form, the CDR3 reads TGCGCCAGCAGCCAAGATCGTGGCTATAATTCACCCCTCCACTTT. Protein: CASSQDRGYNSPLHF.

This clonotype has a count of ten or more. This chain uses TRBV7-3 with TRBJ2-7, with D possibly called TRBD1 or TRBD2 (5 bases each). The V and J ends lost 1 base and 2 bases respectively, with 12 bases between them. The CDR3 length is 15 residues. Germline CDR1 and CDR2: SGHTA and FQGTGA. The CDR3 protein is CASSLRGRRPYEQYF. The CDR3 DNA is TGTGCCAGCAGCTTAAGGGGGAGAAGACCCTACGAGCAGTACTTC.

This clonotype was seen many times. The rearrangement links TRBV5-1 to TRBJ1-5; 8 bases are shared with TRBD1. The CDR3 loop spans 14 amino acids. V lost 4 bases, J lost 7 bases, and 7 bases stayed unmatched. The germline V gene encodes CDR1 SGHRS and CDR2 YFSETQ. CDR3 in amino acids: CASSAKTGDQPQHF. DNA for the CDR3: TGCGCCAGCAGCGCAAAGACAGGGGACCAGCCCCAGCATTTT.

This clonotype was counted many times. The chain carries TRBV6-2 or TRBV6-3 and TRBJ2-5, with 7 nucleotides matching TRBD1. J gave up 5 bases and V 2 bases, and 8 bases lay outside the gene matches. This CDR3 is 15 amino acids long. Germline-derived CDR1 and CDR2 are MNHEY and SVGEGT. In nucleotides, the CDR3 is TGTGCCAGCAGTTACCTTCTGGACAGGATGGAGACCCAGTACTTC. Residues: CASSYLLDRMETQYF.

The rearrangement links TRBV5-1 to TRBJ2-2; 8 bases match TRBD2. J was trimmed by 3 bases and V by 4 bases; bases with no gene match: 5. The CDR3 covers 15 residues. Germline CDR1 reads SGHRS; CDR2 reads YFSETQ. The CDR3 loop reads CASSNSGGDTGELFF. DNA of the CDR3: TGCGCCAGCAGCAACTCGGGGGGGGACACCGGGGAGCTGTTTTTT.

Many counts were recorded for this clonotype. The CDR3 region has the DNA TGTGCCAGCAGCTTTACAGCGGGAGGGCCCGGTGAGCAGTTCTTC. Amino acid sequence: CASSFTAGGPGEQFF. The gene calls are TRBV5-5 and TRBJ2-1; 10 bases line up with TRBD2. V shed 2 bases, J shed 9 bases, and the junction held 8 bases outside the gene matches. The CDR3 loop spans 15 amino acids. Germline CDR1 is SGHKS and CDR2 is YYEKEE (reference sequence).

This clonotype was counted many times. The chain combines TRBV4-2 with TRBJ2-7; D is uncertain. CDR3 length equals 13 residues. The V gene lost 1 base and the J gene lost 5 bases, with 9 bases spanning the gap. CDR1 and CDR2 (germline): LGHNA, YNFKEQ. The CDR3, as DNA: TGTGCCAGCAGCCAAGCTGGGATTGACGAGCAGTACTTC. Encoded protein: CASSQAGIDEQYF.

At least ten counts were recorded for this clonotype. CDR3 nucleotide sequence: TGTGCCAGCAGGACCCGACAGGGACCCTACGAGCAGTACTTC. Translation gives CASRTRQGPYEQYF. This chain joins TRBV6-6 and TRBJ2-7, with 7 bases identical to TRBD1. The junction had 7 bases not matched to a gene; V was cut back by 6 bases and J by 2 bases. CDR1 is MNHNY, CDR2 SVGAGI, per germline (reference sequence). CDR3 size: 14 residues.

This clonotype was seen at least ten times. The chain links TRBV4-1 to TRBJ1-4; TRBD1 aligns across 8 bases. Germline trimming cut 2 bases from V and 8 bases from J; bases unmatched to any gene: 10. The CDR3 covers 16 residues. Germline V gene lookup returns CDR1 MGHRA and CDR2 YSYEKL. Written as DNA, the CDR3 is TGCGCCAGCAGCCAATATGTCCGAACAGGGGGAGAAAAACTGTTTTTT. It translates to CASSQYVRTGGEKLFF.

In its sample, this clonotype was seen many times. The genes are TRBV20-1 and TRBJ1-5; TRBD1 is a possible D gene (6 bases). Trimming pared 2 bases from V and 6 bases from J, leaving 14 bases between. CDR3 length: 14 residues. Per germline, CDR1 DFQATT and CDR2 SNEGSKA (reference sequence). The CDR3 bases are TGCAGTGCTAGAAAAGGGCAGGGGAGTCAGCCCCAGCATTTT. Amino acids: CSARKGQGSQPQHF.

There are many counts of this clonotype. The chain couples TRBV12-3 or TRBV12-4 to TRBJ1-2, with 9 bases fitting TRBD1. This CDR3 region has 12 residues. The V segment lost 10 bases and the J segment 7 bases; nucleotides outside the gene matches: 7. The CDR3 sequence is CATTGGPLGYTF. The CDR3 DNA reads as TGTGCCACAACAGGGGGCCCCCTTGGCTACACCTTC.

In regard to this clonotype: This may come from a read error, since a much larger clone is one base off. The genes are TRBV5-1 and TRBJ1-1; D gene uncertain. The ends were cut back, 5 bases at V and 0 bases at J, with 14 bases in the middle. CDR3 length: 15 amino acids. Germline assignment: CDR1 SGHRS and CDR2 YFSETQ. The CDR3 sequence is CASSMSVILNTEAFF. CDR3 DNA sequence: TGCGCCAGCAGTATGTCAGTGATCCTGAACACTGAAGCTTTCTTT. The whole variable domain, filled in from reference TRBV5-1 and TRBJ1-1, reads KAGVTQTPRYLIKTRGQQVTLSCSPISGHRSVSWYQQTPGQGLQFLFEYFSETQRNKGNFPGRFSGRQFSNSRSEMNVSTLELGDSALYLCASSMSVILNTEAFFGQGTRLTVV.

In this sample, this clonotype turned up many times. V is TRBV5-1 and J is TRBJ2-7; TRBD2 aligns across 7 bases. CDR1 is SGHRS and CDR2 is YFSETQ in the germline V gene. The ends lost 0 bases at V and 6 bases at J; junction bases unmatched: 0. The CDR3 totals 12 residues. CDR3 protein: CASSLVAGEQYF. The CDR3 DNA is TGCGCCAGCAGCTTGGTAGCGGGCGAGCAGTACTTC.

In its sample, this clonotype was seen many times. The rearrangement joins TRBV6-1 to TRBJ1-3; TRBD1 matches 7 bases. Per the germline V gene, CDR1 is MNHNS and CDR2 is SASEGT. The CDR3 covers 15 residues. J was trimmed by 1 base and V by 4 bases; bases with no gene match: 4. The CDR3, as DNA: TGTGCCAGCAGTGTTGGGACAGTTTCTGGAAACACCATATATTTT. Its protein is CASSVGTVSGNTIYF.